A single sample gave rise to the 18 T cell receptor beta chains below, sequenced in a study of cytomegalovirus exposure and HLA in healthy donors. Repertoires were generated with immunoSEQ multiplex PCR, while TCRdb's copy carries only in-frame clones and drops some. The table records roughly 150,000 clones, approximately 96% of them present only once. The specimen was PBMCs. The origin of the receptors is a woman in her late teens or twenties in good health and CMV-seronegative.

V gene TRBV4-1 combines with J gene TRBJ1-5, with 8 nucleotides matching TRBD1. V gave up 1 base and J gave up 2 bases; unmatched junction bases: 4. The length of the CDR3 is 16 residues. CDR1 and CDR2 (germline): MGHRA, YSYEKL. CDR3 region: CASSQGDRSRNQPQHF. In nucleotides, the CDR3 is TGCGCCAGCAGCCAAGGGGACAGGTCCCGCAATCAGCCCCAGCATTTT.

This rearrangement joins TRBV7-3 to TRBJ2-7, with D maybe TRBD2 (7 bases). CDR1 is SGHTA, CDR2 FQGTGA, per germline. The CDR3 covers 14 residues. Trimming shortened V by 5 bases and J by 5 bases, and 16 bases separated the two germline ends. The CDR3 DNA follows: TGTGCCAGCAGCCCTGGGGGGGGCCTTGACGAGCAGTACTTC. Translated, it gives CASSPGGGLDEQYF.

The genes are TRBV4-2 and TRBJ1-3; perhaps TRBD1 as D (5 bases). CDR1 and CDR2 (germline): LGHNA, YNFKEQ. The CDR3 is 15 residues long. Trimming took 1 base from V and 4 from J, leaving 11 bases between them. The CDR3 protein is CASSQAGTDGNTIYF. For the CDR3, the DNA is TGTGCCAGCAGCCAAGCAGGGACTGACGGAAACACCATATATTTT.

This clone was counted only a few times. The chain employs TRBV6-1 and TRBJ2-7; D perhaps matches TRBD1 (6 bases). The CDR3 totals 14 residues. Trimming shortened V by 4 bases and J by 5 bases, and 15 bases separated the two germline ends. CDR1 and CDR2 (germline): MNHNS, SASEGT. CDR3 residues: CASSVRGAYHEQYF. The CDR3 bases are TGTGCCAGCAGTGTCAGGGGTGCCTACCACGAGCAGTACTTC.

The gene calls are TRBV7-8 and TRBJ1-1; no definite D call. Germline CDR1 reads SGHVS; CDR2 reads FQNEAQ. Trimming left V 4 bases short and J 0 bases short, with 12 bases between. The CDR3 loop spans 15 amino acids. The CDR3 DNA reads as TGTGCCAGCAGCTCTCTGAATGGCATGAACACTGAAGCTTTCTTT. It translates to CASSSLNGMNTEAFF.

The chain is built from TRBV27 and TRBJ2-3; maybe TRBD1 (5 bases). Per the germline V gene, CDR1 is MNHEY and CDR2 is SMNVEV (reference sequence). The V end was cut by 3 bases, the J end by 4 bases, with 11 bases between. The CDR3 contains 14 residues. CDR3 nucleotide sequence: TGTGCCAGCAGTTTGCAGGGTTGGGCAGATACGCAGTATTTT. Protein sequence: CASSLQGWADTQYF.

The chain links TRBV4-3 to TRBJ2-6; the D is unclear. Germline V gives CDR1 LGHNA, CDR2 YSLEER. The CDR3 runs 18 residues. The V and J ends lost 0 bases and 4 bases respectively, with 16 bases between them. CDR3 residues: CASSQDNTAPRGANVLTF. CDR3 nucleotide sequence: TGCGCCAGCAGCCAAGATAATACTGCCCCGAGAGGGGCCAACGTCCTGACTTTC.

The chain joins TRBV5-1 to TRBJ1-1; D not certain. This CDR3 is 14 amino acids long. The germline V gene encodes CDR1 SGHRS and CDR2 YFSETQ. Trimming removed 4 bases at V and 0 bases at J, with 10 bases between. The CDR3 region is CASSPLGVNTEAFF. As DNA, the CDR3 is TGCGCCAGCAGCCCCCTCGGGGTGAACACTGAAGCTTTCTTT.

The chain couples TRBV6-5 to TRBJ2-5; D is possibly TRBD2 (5 bases). Trimming stripped 0 bases from V and 4 bases from J, with 12 bases between. The CDR3 spans 15 residues. Germline V gene sequence: CDR1 MNHEY, CDR2 SVGAGI. CDR3 sequence reads: CASSYSASAGETQYF. The CDR3 nucleotides are TGTGCCAGCAGTTACTCGGCCTCGGCGGGAGAGACCCAGTACTTC.

The rearrangement joins TRBV7-2 to TRBJ2-7; 7 bases fit TRBD2. Trimming removed 2 bases from V and 6 bases from J; junction bases left unmatched: 10. CDR3 length: 15 residues. Germline V gives CDR1 SGHTA, CDR2 FQGNSA. Written as DNA, the CDR3 is TGTGCCAGCAGCTTAAACCCTAGCGGCCTATCCGAGCAGTACTTC. Encoded protein: CASSLNPSGLSEQYF. Full variable domain (remainder filled in from reference TRBV7-2 and TRBJ2-7): GAGVSQSPSNKVTEKGKDVELRCDPISGHTALYWYRQSLGQGLEFLIYFQGNSAPDKSGLPSDRFSAERTGGSVSTLTIQRTQQEDSAVYLCASSLNPSGLSEQYFGPGTRLTVT.

The chain couples TRBV5-4 to TRBJ2-7, with D perhaps TRBD1 (6 bases). The germline V and J ends were trimmed by 2 bases and 2 bases, with 14 bases remaining between them. The CDR3 runs 15 residues. Per germline, CDR1 SGHNT and CDR2 YYREEE (reference sequence). The chain's CDR3 is CASSLDRRNPYEQYF. The CDR3 DNA follows: TGTGCCAGCAGCTTAGACAGGAGAAACCCCTACGAGCAGTACTTC.

The CDR3 reads CASSMRTSGELTDTQYF. The CDR3 nucleotides read TGTGCCAGTAGTATGCGGACTAGCGGGGAACTCACAGATACGCAGTATTTT. The J gene is TRBJ2-3, the V gene TRBV19, with 12 bases that match TRBD2. Germline trimming cut 3 bases from V and 2 bases from J; bases unmatched to any gene: 6. The CDR3 has 17 amino acids. The germline V gene encodes CDR1 LNHDA and CDR2 SQIVND (reference sequence).

This sequence joins TRBV18 and TRBJ2-5; 8 bases are shared with TRBD2. Germline-derived CDR1 and CDR2 are KGHSH and LQKENI. The CDR3 is 16 residues long. Unmatched junction bases numbered 12, after V lost 6 bases and J lost 3 bases. This chain's CDR3 is CASSPLTGGPEETQYF. The CDR3 DNA reads as TGTGCCAGCTCTCCGCTTACGGGGGGGCCGGAAGAGACCCAGTACTTC.

A note on this clone: The same CDR3 arises from other DNA sequences in this sample as well. The CDR3 is CASSQDRGYGYTF. The CDR3 nucleotides are TGCGCCAGCAGCCAAGATCGGGGGTATGGCTACACCTTC. The chain is built from TRBV4-1 and TRBJ1-2; D possibly corresponds to TRBD1 (5 bases). V was trimmed by 0 bases and J by 5 bases, leaving 7 bases between them. This CDR3 comprises 13 residues. The V gene's germline CDR1 is MGHRA and CDR2 YSYEKL.

V gene TRBV15 combines with J gene TRBJ1-3; D call uncertain. Germline-derived CDR1 and CDR2 are LNHNV and YYDKDF (reference sequence). The ends were cut back, 6 bases at V and 2 bases at J, with 8 bases in the middle. The CDR3 is 13 amino acids. The CDR3 coding sequence is TGTGCCACCAGTTCCAATGCTGGAAACACCATATATTTT. The encoded protein is CATSSNAGNTIYF.

The chain recombines TRBV5-4 with TRBJ2-1; 7 nucleotides line up with TRBD2. Germline V gene data show CDR1 as SGHNT and CDR2 as YYREEE (reference sequence). The CDR3 has 17 amino acids. With V trimmed by 2 bases and J by 0 bases, 8 bases remained unmatched. The CDR3 reads CASSLSSGAASYNEQFF. The CDR3 bases are TGTGCCAGCAGCTTATCTAGCGGAGCCGCCTCCTACAATGAGCAGTTCTTC.

This rearrangement joins TRBV6-1 to TRBJ2-7, with D unresolved. Trimming shortened V by 8 bases and J by 5 bases, and 13 bases separated the two germline ends. CDR3 length: 12 amino acids. Germline CDR1 is MNHNS and CDR2 is SASEGT. The CDR3: CASDGWRHEQYF. The DNA for the CDR3 is TGTGCCAGCGATGGGTGGCGGCACGAGCAGTACTTC.

The V and J genes are TRBV19 and TRBJ1-2; D not certain. CDR3 size: 13 residues. Germline V lookup: CDR1 LNHDA, CDR2 SQIVND (reference sequence). The V end was cut by 2 bases, the J end by 8 bases, with 12 bases between. The CDR3 here is CASSIPSRSGYTF. DNA for the CDR3: TGTGCCAGTAGTATACCCTCCCGGTCGGGCTACACCTTC.